Presented here are 30 T cell receptor beta chains from one specimen sequenced in a study of T cell responses to AZD1222 COVID-19 vaccine. Profiling relied on immunoSEQ multiplex PCR, and the TCRdb table lists in-frame clones only, not all of them. This sample has roughly 150,000 clones; roughly nine tenths occur once, and the top ten carry around 6.9%. The sequences come from peripheral blood, collected on day 0 of AZD1222 vaccination. The receptors shown here come from an adult in good health.

The chain carries TRBV9 and TRBJ2-7; D remains unclear. The CDR3 length is 16 residues. Trimming pared 0 bases from V and 2 bases from J, leaving 15 bases between. The germline V gene encodes CDR1 SGDLS and CDR2 YYNGEE. CDR3 region: CASSVGIERATYEQYF. CDR3 bases: TGTGCCAGCAGCGTAGGAATCGAAAGGGCTACCTACGAGCAGTACTTC.

The chain is built from TRBV3-1 (or the pseudogene TRBV3-2) and TRBJ1-5; D unclear. The germline V gene has CDR1 LGHDT and CDR2 YNNKEL (reference sequence). The CDR3 contains 13 residues. Trimming removed 5 bases from V and 5 bases from J, with 10 bases in between. This CDR3 is CASSTLRDQPQHF. The CDR3 region has the DNA TGTGCCAGCAGCACCCTACGGGATCAGCCCCAGCATTTT.

V gene TRBV28 combines with J gene TRBJ1-6; D gene uncertain. The CDR3 covers 14 residues. Germline CDR1 MDHEN, CDR2 SYDVKM. The V end lost 2 bases, the J end lost 10 bases, and 12 bases lay between the germline ends. The CDR3 here is CASSLHAADSPLHF. DNA for the CDR3: TGTGCCAGCAGTTTACATGCAGCAGACTCACCCCTCCACTTT. Looking up the rest from reference TRBV28 and TRBJ1-6 gives the full variable domain: DVKVTQSSRYLVKRTGEKVFLECVQDMDHENMFWYRQDPGLGLRLIYFSYDVKMKEKGDIPEGYSVSREKKERFSLILESASTNQTSMYLCASSLHAADSPLHFGNGTRLTVT.

The chain couples TRBV19 to TRBJ2-7; the match to TRBD1 covers 7 bases. Per germline, CDR1 LNHDA and CDR2 SQIVND (reference sequence). V dropped 6 bases and J dropped 6; count of bases not matched to a gene: 8. This CDR3 has 13 residues. The CDR3 nucleotides read TGTGCCAGTAGCAACAGACAGGGAACCGAGCAGTACGTC. This gives the protein CASSNRQGTEQYV.

This chain links TRBV27 with TRBJ2-7, with D hard to call. Germline CDR1 MNHEY, CDR2 SMNVEV (reference sequence). This CDR3 is 15 amino acids long. Trimming took off 0 bases at V and 4 bases at J, with 13 bases between the two ends. The CDR3 loop is CASSLSSQNKYEQYF. Here the CDR3 DNA reads TGTGCCAGCAGTTTATCGTCCCAGAACAAATACGAGCAGTACTTC.

The chain couples TRBV19 to TRBJ2-1, with TRBD2 identical over 7 bases. Germline CDR1 is LNHDA and CDR2 is SQIVND (reference sequence). V dropped 10 bases and J dropped 4; count of bases not matched to a gene: 7. The CDR3 sequence is 13 residues long. The CDR3, as DNA: TGTGCCACAGGACTAGTGTCGTACAATGAGCAGTTCTTC. Protein: CATGLVSYNEQFF.

V usage is TRBV5-8 and J usage is TRBJ1-5; a weak D match, TRBD1 (5 bases). CDR3 length: 14 residues. Trimming took off 4 bases at V and 6 bases at J, with 14 bases between the two ends. Germline CDR1 reads SGHTS; CDR2 reads YDEGEE. The DNA for the CDR3 is TGTGCCAGCAGCGTACCCAGGGCGACTCAGCCCCAGCATTTT. As protein: CASSVPRATQPQHF. The full variable domain, rest sourced from reference TRBV5-8 and TRBJ1-5, is EAGVTQSPTHLIKTRGQQATLRCSPISGHTSVYWYQQALGLGLQFLLWYDEGEERNRGNFPPRFSGRQFPNYSSELNVNALELEDSALYLCASSVPRATQPQHFGDGTRLSIL.

This clone appeared many times. The chain employs TRBV6-2 or TRBV6-3 and TRBJ2-7; 9 bases line up with TRBD2. The CDR3 length is 15 residues. In germline, CDR1 is MNHEY, CDR2 SVGEGT. V lost 5 bases and J lost 4; bases outside the gene matches: 9. The chain's CDR3 is CASSPFSGGMYEQYF. Here the CDR3 DNA reads TGTGCCAGCAGTCCGTTTAGCGGGGGCATGTACGAGCAGTACTTC.

V gene TRBV7-2 combines with J gene TRBJ2-2; D gene uncertain. The CDR3 contains 14 residues. V gave up 3 bases and J gave up 6 bases, with 11 bases separating them. Germline CDR1 SGHTA, CDR2 FQGNSA. The CDR3 region has the DNA TGTGCCAGCAGCTTGAAGATAGTTGCCGGGGAGCTGTTTTTT. Translation gives CASSLKIVAGELFF.

The chain employs TRBV7-6 and TRBJ1-1; no definite D call. Germline V CDR1 and CDR2: SGHVS, FNYEAQ. This CDR3 has 13 amino acids. Trimming left V 5 bases short and J 4 bases short, with 11 bases between. CDR3 in DNA: TGTGCCAGCAGCCGTTACGAGGGCACTGAAGCTTTCTTT. This codes for CASSRYEGTEAFF.

The chain has TRBV7-6 and TRBJ2-2; 8 nucleotides align to TRBD2. The V segment lost 1 base and the J segment 6 bases; nucleotides outside the gene matches: 10. Germline V lookup: CDR1 SGHVS, CDR2 FNYEAQ. The CDR3 totals 17 residues. This chain's CDR3 is CASSLVGGAIDSGELFF. CDR3 bases: TGTGCCAGCAGCTTAGTCGGGGGGGCTATTGATTCCGGGGAGCTGTTTTTT.

This clone appeared a few times. The chain employs TRBV10-3 and TRBJ1-4; no definite D call. With 4 bases removed from V and 3 bases from J, the gap between germline ends came to 3 bases. The CDR3 covers 12 residues. Germline values: CDR1 ENHRY, CDR2 SYGVKD. The CDR3 reads CAISASNEKLFF. In DNA, the CDR3 is TGTGCCATCAGTGCCTCTAATGAAAAACTGTTTTTT.

The chain carries TRBV9 and TRBJ2-7; D not certain. Germline lookup yields CDR1 SGDLS and CDR2 YYNGEE. This CDR3 has 14 residues. V was cut by 3 bases and J by 6 bases, with 16 bases left in between. CDR3 protein: CASSASPVGPEQYF. The CDR3 coding sequence is TGTGCCAGCAGCGCCTCCCCAGTGGGCCCCGAGCAGTACTTC.

The V and J genes are TRBV10-3 and TRBJ1-2; 7 bases are a match to TRBD1. V was clipped by 4 bases and J by 2 bases; unmatched bases: 1. Germline lookup yields CDR1 ENHRY and CDR2 SYGVKD. This CDR3 is built from 13 residues. CDR3 coding DNA: TGTGCCATCAGTGGGGGACAGAACTATGGCTACACCTTC. As protein: CAISGGQNYGYTF.

The rearrangement links TRBV5-1 to TRBJ2-3; D may be TRBD1 (6 bases). Germline V gene data show CDR1 as SGHRS and CDR2 as YFSETQ. The germline V and J ends were trimmed by 0 bases and 4 bases, with 18 bases remaining between them. This CDR3 spans 17 amino acids. The DNA of the CDR3 is TGCGCCAGCAGCTTGGGCCGTGGGAATACAGGGCCAGATACGCAGTATTTT. Translated, it gives CASSLGRGNTGPDTQYF.

The chain recombines TRBV19 with TRBJ1-2; TRBD1 might be the D (6 bases). Trimming removed 3 bases from V and 5 bases from J, with 16 bases in between. CDR1 and CDR2 (germline): LNHDA, SQIVND (reference sequence). This CDR3 has 15 residues. The DNA of the CDR3 is TGTGCCAGTAGTATTCTCGGGACACAAGATTATGGCTACACCTTC. It yields the protein CASSILGTQDYGYTF. Based on the CDR3 plus reference TRBV19 and TRBJ1-2, the full variable domain is DGGITQSPKYLFRKEGQNVTLSCEQNLNHDAMYWYRQDPGQGLRLIYYSQIVNDFQKGDIAEGYSVSREKKESFPLTVTSAQKNPTAFYLCASSILGTQDYGYTFGSGTRLTVV.

Only a few counts were recorded for this clone. The chain carries TRBV7-9 and TRBJ1-1, with 8 bases matching TRBD1. Per the germline V gene, CDR1 is SEHNR and CDR2 is FQNEAQ (reference sequence). J was trimmed by 6 bases and V by 6 bases; bases with no gene match: 6. The CDR3 runs 13 residues. The CDR3 DNA is TGTGCCAGCAGGGCCCGACAGGGGTCTGAAGCTTTCTTT. Its protein is CASRARQGSEAFF.

This clone was counted a single time. The chain combines TRBV6-5 with TRBJ1-6, with D possibly being TRBD1 (5 bases). The CDR3 consists of 15 residues. CDR1 and CDR2 (germline): MNHEY, SVGAGI. Trimming pared 7 bases from V and 6 bases from J, leaving 16 bases between. CDR3 loop: CASTQGGPANSPLHF. The CDR3 region has the DNA TGTGCCAGCACCCAGGGAGGTCCTGCTAATTCACCCCTCCACTTT.

V is TRBV7-9 and J is TRBJ2-3; 11 nucleotides match TRBD2. The J segment lost 9 bases and the V segment lost 0 bases, leaving 8 bases of the junction unmatched. Germline values: CDR1 SEHNR, CDR2 FQNEAQ (reference sequence). This CDR3 has 16 residues. The CDR3 reads CASSLASLAGAPTQYF. For the CDR3, the DNA is TGTGCCAGCAGCTTAGCGTCACTAGCGGGGGCGCCGACGCAGTATTTT. Together with reference TRBV7-9 and TRBJ2-3, the CDR3 gives the full variable domain: DTGVSQNPRHKITKRGQNVTFRCDPISEHNRLYWYRQTLGQGPEFLTYFQNEAQLEKSRLLSDRFSAERPKGSFSTLEIQRTEQGDSAMYLCASSLASLAGAPTQYFGPGTRLTVL.

The chain uses TRBV29-1 and TRBJ1-3; D not resolved. V was trimmed by 6 bases and J by 0 bases, leaving 6 bases between them. CDR3 size: 12 residues. Germline-derived CDR1 and CDR2 are SQVTM and ANQGSEA. CDR3 sequence reads: CSVSSSGNTIYF. CDR3 nucleotides: TGCAGCGTCTCGAGCTCTGGAAACACCATATATTTT.

The chain carries TRBV7-9 and TRBJ2-1; TRBD1 is a possible D gene (6 bases). V lost 11 bases, J lost 1 base, and 15 bases lay in between. Germline loops: CDR1 SEHNR, CDR2 FQNEAQ (reference sequence). This CDR3 region has 14 residues. The CDR3 spells CAAPDSPSYNEQFF. The CDR3 coding sequence is TGTGCCGCGCCGGACAGCCCTTCCTACAATGAGCAGTTCTTC.

The CDR3 DNA reads as TGTGCCAGCACTACACCTTCCTACGAGCAGTACGTC. Residues: CASTTPSYEQYV. J is TRBJ2-7 and V is TRBV21-1. TRBV21-1 is a pseudogene locus. This CDR3 region has 12 residues.

The chain joins TRBV19 to TRBJ2-7; the match to TRBD1 covers 9 bases. Germline loops: CDR1 LNHDA, CDR2 SQIVND (reference sequence). This CDR3 is built from 16 residues. Trimming removed 5 bases from V and 0 bases from J; junction bases left unmatched: 8. CDR3 sequence: CASSEFQTGGSYEQYF. The CDR3 DNA sequence: TGTGCCAGTAGTGAGTTCCAGACAGGGGGCTCCTACGAGCAGTACTTC.

The genes are TRBV27 and TRBJ2-2; 7 bases fit TRBD1. V lost 7 bases and J lost 4; bases outside the gene matches: 12. CDR3 length: 16 amino acids. The germline V gene encodes CDR1 MNHEY and CDR2 SMNVEV (reference sequence). CDR3: CASTGVGQAGTGELFF. For the CDR3, the DNA is TGTGCCAGCACAGGAGTCGGACAGGCGGGCACCGGGGAGCTGTTTTTT.

The rearrangement joins TRBV7-9 to TRBJ1-1; 9 nucleotides agree with TRBD1. Germline lookup yields CDR1 SEHNR and CDR2 FQNEAQ (reference sequence). After removal of 4 bases from V and 1 base from J, the junction contained 1 base not matched to a gene. The CDR3 consists of 14 residues. The CDR3 DNA is TGTGCCAGCAGCTCGGACAGGGGGAACACTGAAGCTTTCTTT. Translation gives CASSSDRGNTEAFF.

This chain connects TRBV6-2 or TRBV6-3 to TRBJ2-5, with 9 bases aligning to TRBD2. Per germline, CDR1 MNHEY and CDR2 SVGEGT. After removal of 5 bases from V and 3 bases from J, the junction contained 7 bases not matched to a gene. This CDR3 has 15 amino acids. The CDR3 is CASSNDGLAKETQYF. CDR3 nucleotide sequence: TGTGCCAGCAGTAATGACGGACTAGCGAAAGAGACCCAGTACTTC.

V gene TRBV11-1 combines with J gene TRBJ1-2, with 9 bases that match TRBD1. CDR3 length: 14 amino acids. V gave up 4 bases and J gave up 3 bases; unmatched junction bases: 3. The germline V gene encodes CDR1 SGHAT and CDR2 FQDESV (reference sequence). CDR3 protein: CASSWDRADYGYTF. The CDR3 nucleotides read TGTGCCAGCAGCTGGGACAGGGCCGACTATGGCTACACCTTC. The complete variable domain, with remaining parts taken from reference TRBV11-1 and TRBJ1-2, reads EAEVAQSPRYKITEKSQAVAFWCDPISGHATLYWYRQILGQGPELLVQFQDESVVDDSQLPKDRFSAERLKGVDSTLKIQPAELGDSAMYLCASSWDRADYGYTFGSGTRLTVV.

The CDR3 DNA follows: TGTGCCAGCAGTGAAGCGCGGAACACCGGGGAGCTGTTTTTT. It is translated as CASSEARNTGELFF. The chain recombines TRBV2 with TRBJ2-2; the D is unclear. In germline, CDR1 is SNHLY, CDR2 FYNNEI. The CDR3 spans 14 residues. V was trimmed by 0 bases and J by 1 base, leaving 3 bases between them. Supplemented by reference TRBV2 and TRBJ2-2, the full variable domain reads EPEVTQTPSHQVTQMGQEVILRCVPISNHLYFYWYRQILGQKVEFLVSFYNNEISEKSEIFDDQFSVERPDGSNFTLKIRSTKLEDSAMYFCASSEARNTGELFFGEGSRLTVL.

The chain uses TRBV3-1 (or the pseudogene TRBV3-2) and TRBJ2-1; D perhaps matches TRBD2 (5 bases). With 0 bases removed from V and 10 bases from J, the gap between germline ends came to 10 bases. The germline V gene has CDR1 LGHDT and CDR2 YNNKEL (reference sequence). This CDR3 comprises 13 residues. The CDR3 coding sequence is TGTGCCAGCAGCCAAGAACTAGACTCAGAGCAGTTCTTC. Amino acids: CASSQELDSEQFF.

The V call is TRBV19, the J call TRBJ2-5; 10 nucleotides line up with TRBD2. Trimming at V came to 5 bases and at J to 5 bases, leaving 14 bases not matched to a gene. CDR1 is LNHDA and CDR2 is SQIVND in the germline V gene (reference sequence). This CDR3 has 17 residues. The CDR3 sequence is CASSSALAGVEGETQYF. The CDR3 DNA is TGTGCCAGTAGTTCGGCTCTAGCGGGGGTCGAGGGGGAGACCCAGTACTTC. Using reference TRBV19 and TRBJ2-5 for the parts outside the CDR3, the full variable domain is DGGITQSPKYLFRKEGQNVTLSCEQNLNHDAMYWYRQDPGQGLRLIYYSQIVNDFQKGDIAEGYSVSREKKESFPLTVTSAQKNPTAFYLCASSSALAGVEGETQYFGPGTRLLVL.